The rows below give T cell receptor beta chains drawn from one sample of a study of T cell responses to AZD1222 COVID-19 vaccine. Produced via immunoSEQ multiplex PCR; TCRdb's table is partial and in-frame only. The sample gives more than 95,000 clones, 80% to 90% of which show up once; over 7.5% is in the top ten. The sample was peripheral blood, taken on day 0 of AZD1222 vaccination. These TCRs come from an adult in good health. The CDR3 runs from the conserved cysteine through the conserved F or W. D genes are given only for firm matches. Some rows mark clone size as missing; the rest say once, few, many or name a class of expanded clone.

size,D,J,V,CDR3,DNA
NA,NA,TRBJ1-2,TRBV6-1,CASSEGGGYTF,TGTGCCAGCAGTGAGGGGGGAGGCTACACCTTC
NA,NA,TRBJ1-3,TRBV24-1,CATSEEGPIGNTIYF,TGTGCCACCAGTGAAGAGGGCCCCATTGGAAACACCATATATTTT
NA,TRBD1,TRBJ2-7,TRBV6-5,CASRGDRELYEQYF,TGTGCCAGCAGGGGGGACAGAGAACTCTACGAGCAGTACTTC
NA,NA,TRBJ2-6,TRBV28,CASSSGAGANVLTF,TGTGCCAGCAGTTCCGGGGCTGGGGCCAACGTCCTGACTTTC
NA,NA,TRBJ1-1,TRBV6-1,CASSEYARMNTEAFF,TGTGCCAGCAGTGAATATGCAAGAATGAACACTGAAGCTTTCTTT
NA,NA,TRBJ2-7,TRBV3-1/TRBV3-2,CASSLPDLANEQYF,TGTGCCAGCAGCCTCCCGGACCTAGCCAACGAGCAGTACTTC
NA,TRBD1,TRBJ1-1,TRBV27,CASSLSDRGTEAFF,TGTGCCAGCAGTTTATCCGACAGGGGAACTGAAGCTTTCTTT
NA,NA,TRBJ1-4,TRBV27,CASSLWATNEKLFF,TGTGCCAGCAGTTTATGGGCAACTAATGAAAAACTGTTTTTT
NA,NA,TRBJ2-7,TRBV19,CASSLMDTGEQYF,TGTGCCAGTAGCCTAATGGATACTGGGGAGCAGTACTTC
NA,NA,TRBJ2-7,TRBV21-1,CASSKRSYEQYF,TGTGCCAGCAGCAAACGGAGCTACGAGCAGTACTTC
NA,NA,TRBJ2-2,TRBV6-4,CASSEQGGTGELFF,TGTGCCAGCAGTGAGCAGGGTGGTACCGGGGAGCTGTTTTTT
NA,NA,TRBJ1-1,TRBV5-8,CASSFGGWDTEAFF,TGTGCCAGCAGCTTCGGGGGGTGGGACACTGAAGCTTTCTTT
NA,NA,TRBJ1-5,TRBV27,CASSPSPRGGSSNQPQHF,TGTGCCAGCAGTCCCTCCCCGAGGGGGGGCTCATCCAATCAGCCCCAGCATTTT
NA,NA,TRBJ1-1,TRBV9,CASSVDGLAWNTEAFF,TGTGCCAGCAGCGTAGATGGTCTCGCCTGGAACACTGAAGCTTTCTTT
NA,TRBD1,TRBJ2-7,TRBV19,CATPPGTAFYEQYF,TGTGCCACCCCCCCCGGGACAGCTTTCTACGAGCAGTACTTC
NA,NA,TRBJ2-2,TRBV11-3,CASSLDSRAKNTGELFF,TGTGCCAGCAGCTTAGATAGTCGAGCCAAGAACACCGGGGAGCTGTTTTTT
NA,NA,TRBJ2-4,TRBV11-2,CASSLLGHQYF,TGTGCCAGCAGCTTATTGGGCCATCAGTACTTC
NA,NA,TRBJ1-2,TRBV9,CASSVREDYGYTF,TGTGCCAGCAGCGTAAGGGAGGACTATGGCTACACCTTC
NA,NA,TRBJ2-2,TRBV6-4,CASSEGDHTGELFF,TGTGCCAGCAGTGAGGGCGATCACACCGGGGAGCTGTTTTTT
NA,NA,TRBJ1-5,TRBV7-8,CASRKFPPGINQPQHF,TGTGCCAGCAGAAAATTCCCCCCCGGGATTAATCAGCCCCAGCATTTT
NA,NA,TRBJ1-2,TRBV19,CASSVTERSGYTF,TGTGCCAGTAGTGTCACAGAGCGCAGCGGCTACACCTTC
NA,TRBD1,TRBJ1-2,TRBV28,CASIIQGGYGYTF,TGTGCCAGCATAATTCAGGGGGGCTATGGCTACACCTTC
NA,NA,TRBJ1-2,TRBV27,CASSLGSQGNYGYTF,TGTGCCAGCAGTTTAGGCTCACAGGGCAACTATGGCTACACCTTC
NA,TRBD1,TRBJ1-1,TRBV6-5,CASCRQGLFFTEAFF,TGTGCCAGCTGCAGACAGGGTTTGTTTTTCACTGAAGCTTTCTTT
once,NA,TRBJ2-7,TRBV3-1/TRBV3-2,CASSQETTVEQYF,TGTGCCAGCAGCCAAGAAACTACGGTAGAGCAGTACTTC
NA,NA,TRBJ2-1,TRBV12-3/TRBV12-4,CASSSGTYNEQFF,TGTGCCAGCAGTTCGGGAACCTACAATGAGCAGTTCTTC
NA,NA,TRBJ2-4,TRBV11-2,CASSLSRTADIQYF,TGTGCCAGCAGCTTATCCAGAACGGCAGACATTCAGTACTTC
NA,NA,TRBJ1-1,TRBV5-1,CASSLAAGANTEAFF,TGCGCCAGCAGCTTGGCGGCGGGGGCGAACACTGAAGCTTTCTTT